This T cell receptor (beta chain) was found in a study of blood T cells in healthy people across ages. Study conclusions and caveats: Across the age range, TCR beta diversity per million T cells fell in a roughly linear way.

The second PCR ran roughly 7 to 11 cycles with a sample-barcoded 5' primer and J-beta primers. TCRdb called the 5' RACE reads again in MiXCR, with one record for every CDR3 protein. The data show more than 650,000 distinct CDR3 sequences, about 26% seen once. The germline gives CDR1 SEHNR, CDR2 FQNEAQ (reference sequence). The CDR3 covers 14 residues. A few counts support this clonotype. Its antigen is unknown. The same sample was also used in a study of T cells of mothers and their children. As that report states: Nine systemically healthy Caucasian donors: three mothers, six children.

The sequenced sample was blood. V gene TRBV7-9 combines with J gene TRBJ2-5; D unclear. The better agreement between TRBJ2-7 and the DNA end casts doubt on the J call. The origin of this receptor is a boy between 10 and 17 years old in good health. For the CDR3, the DNA is TGTGCCAGCAGCTCCGGCGGTAGAGCCTACGAGCAGTACTTC. This codes for CASSSGGRAYEQYF.